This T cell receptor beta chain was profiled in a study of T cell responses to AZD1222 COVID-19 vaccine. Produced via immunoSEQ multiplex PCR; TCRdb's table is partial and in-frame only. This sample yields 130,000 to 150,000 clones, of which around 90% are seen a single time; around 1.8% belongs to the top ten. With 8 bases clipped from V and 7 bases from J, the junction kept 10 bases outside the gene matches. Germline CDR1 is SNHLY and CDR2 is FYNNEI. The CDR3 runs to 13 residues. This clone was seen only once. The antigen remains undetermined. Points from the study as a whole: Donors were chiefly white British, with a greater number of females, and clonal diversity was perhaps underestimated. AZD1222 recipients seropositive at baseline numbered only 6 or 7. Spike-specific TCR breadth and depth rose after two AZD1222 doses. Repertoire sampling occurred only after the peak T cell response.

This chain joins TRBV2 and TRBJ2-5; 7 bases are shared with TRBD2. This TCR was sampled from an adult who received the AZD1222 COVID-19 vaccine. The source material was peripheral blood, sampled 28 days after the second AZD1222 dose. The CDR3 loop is CASGPGAGVTQYF. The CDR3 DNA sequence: TGTGCCAGCGGGCCCGGGGCGGGAGTGACCCAGTACTTC. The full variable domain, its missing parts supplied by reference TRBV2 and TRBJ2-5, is EPEVTQTPSHQVTQMGQEVILRCVPISNHLYFYWYRQILGQKVEFLVSFYNNEISEKSEIFDDQFSVERPDGSNFTLKIRSTKLEDSAMYFCASGPGAGVTQYFGPGTRLLVL.